The entry below gives a single TCR beta chain sequence along with its context. The entry originates in a study of T cell changes during pregnancy in multiple sclerosis. Data came from immunoSEQ multiplex PCR; TCRdb stores just in-frame clones and leaves some out. The repertoire has about 110,000 clones, roughly 92% of them found once; the top ten carry 0.78%. CDR3 length equals 15 residues. V lost 2 bases, J lost 2 bases, and 5 bases stayed unmatched. Germline CDR1 reads SGHNT; CDR2 reads YYREEE (reference sequence). The material was peripheral blood, obtained in the third trimester of pregnancy. This receptor was identified in a female donor in good health, enrolled as a control in a pregnancy study. The chain combines TRBV5-4 with TRBJ2-3; TRBD1 aligns across 7 bases. CDR3 nucleotides: TGTGCCAGCAGCTTATTTCAGGGGGTCACAGATACGCAGTATTTT. Translated: CASSLFQGVTDTQYF. The full variable domain, completed using reference TRBV5-4 and TRBJ2-3, is ETGVTQSPTHLIKTRGQQVTLRCSSQSGHNTVSWYQQALGQGPQFIFQYYREEENGRGNFPPRFSGLQFPNYSSELNVNALELDDSALYLCASSLFQGVTDTQYFGPGTRLTVL.